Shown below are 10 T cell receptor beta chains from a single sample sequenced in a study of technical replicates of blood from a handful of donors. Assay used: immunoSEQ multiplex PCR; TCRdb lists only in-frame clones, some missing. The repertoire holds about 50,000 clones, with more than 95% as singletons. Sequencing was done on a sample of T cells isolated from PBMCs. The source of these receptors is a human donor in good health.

The chain's CDR3 is CASSSLLGQDMNTEAFF. CDR3 coding DNA: TGTGCCAGCAGCTCACTGTTGGGACAGGACATGAACACTGAAGCTTTCTTT. The V and J genes are TRBV7-9 and TRBJ1-1; TRBD1 agrees at 8 bases. Trimming took 4 bases from V and 0 from J; bases not matched to a gene: 10. This CDR3 region has 17 residues. Germline V gives CDR1 SEHNR, CDR2 FQNEAQ (reference sequence). Full variable domain (missing parts from reference TRBV7-9 and TRBJ1-1): DTGVSQNPRHKITKRGQNVTFRCDPISEHNRLYWYRQTLGQGPEFLTYFQNEAQLEKSRLLSDRFSAERPKGSFSTLEIQRTEQGDSAMYLCASSSLLGQDMNTEAFFGQGTRLTVV.

In nucleotides, the CDR3 is TGTGCCAGCGGACAGGGTAGTGGCTACACCTTC. It encodes CASGQGSGYTF. This sequence joins TRBV11-2 and TRBJ1-2, with 8 bases identical to TRBD1. The CDR3 loop spans 11 amino acids. J gave up 7 bases and V 8 bases, and 3 bases lay outside the gene matches. CDR1 and CDR2 (germline): SGHAT, FQNNGV.

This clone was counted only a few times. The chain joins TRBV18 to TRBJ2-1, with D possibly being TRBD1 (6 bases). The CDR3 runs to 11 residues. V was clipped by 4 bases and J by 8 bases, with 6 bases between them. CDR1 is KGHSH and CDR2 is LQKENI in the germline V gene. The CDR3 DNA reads TGTGCCAGCTCACAGGGGGATGAGCAGTTCTTC. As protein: CASSQGDEQFF.

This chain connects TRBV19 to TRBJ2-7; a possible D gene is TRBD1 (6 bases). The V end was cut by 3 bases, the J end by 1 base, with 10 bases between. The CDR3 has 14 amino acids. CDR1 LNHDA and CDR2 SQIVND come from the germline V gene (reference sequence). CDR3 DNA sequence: TGTGCCAGTAGTATTCAGGGGAGATCCTACGAGCAGTACTTC. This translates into CASSIQGRSYEQYF.

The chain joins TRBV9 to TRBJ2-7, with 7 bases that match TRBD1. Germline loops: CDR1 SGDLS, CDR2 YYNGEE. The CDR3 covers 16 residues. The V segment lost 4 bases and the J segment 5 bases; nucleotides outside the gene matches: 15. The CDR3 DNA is TGTGCCAGCAGCACACGGGACAGACGTCAATCGGACGAGCAGTACTTC. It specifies CASSTRDRRQSDEQYF. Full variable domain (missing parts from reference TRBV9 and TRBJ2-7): DSGVTQTPKHLITATGQRVTLRCSPRSGDLSVYWYQQSLDQGLQFLIQYYNGEERAKGNILERFSAQQFPDLHSELNLSSLELGDSALYFCASSTRDRRQSDEQYFGPGTRLTVT.

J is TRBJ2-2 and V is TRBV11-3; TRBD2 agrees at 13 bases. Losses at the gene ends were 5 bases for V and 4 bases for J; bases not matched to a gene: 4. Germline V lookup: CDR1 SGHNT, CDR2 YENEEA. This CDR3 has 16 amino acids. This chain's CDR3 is CASSPGLAGFTGELFF. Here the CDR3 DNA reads TGTGCCAGCAGCCCGGGACTAGCGGGGTTCACCGGGGAGCTGTTTTTT.

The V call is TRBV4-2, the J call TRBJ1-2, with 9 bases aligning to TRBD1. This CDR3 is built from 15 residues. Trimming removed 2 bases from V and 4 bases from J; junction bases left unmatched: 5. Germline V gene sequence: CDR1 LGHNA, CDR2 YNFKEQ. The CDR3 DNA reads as TGTGCCAGCAGCCAAACGGGACAGGGTGGCTATGGCTACACCTTC. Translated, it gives CASSQTGQGGYGYTF.

The CDR3: CASSSRTSGRSYEQYF. The CDR3 DNA sequence: TGTGCCAGCAGCTCTCGGACTAGCGGACGCTCCTACGAGCAGTACTTC. The rearrangement uses TRBV13 and TRBJ2-7; 10 positions match TRBD2. Germline loops: CDR1 PRHDT, CDR2 FYEKMQ (reference sequence). Trimming took 4 bases from V and 0 from J; bases not matched to a gene: 6. This CDR3 comprises 16 residues.

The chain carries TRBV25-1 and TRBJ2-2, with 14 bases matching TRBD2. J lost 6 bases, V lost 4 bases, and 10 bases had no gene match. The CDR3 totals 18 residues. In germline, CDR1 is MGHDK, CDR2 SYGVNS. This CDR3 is CASSATRGTSGSAGELFF. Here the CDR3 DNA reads TGTGCCAGCAGTGCGACCCGTGGGACTAGCGGGAGCGCCGGGGAGCTGTTTTTT.

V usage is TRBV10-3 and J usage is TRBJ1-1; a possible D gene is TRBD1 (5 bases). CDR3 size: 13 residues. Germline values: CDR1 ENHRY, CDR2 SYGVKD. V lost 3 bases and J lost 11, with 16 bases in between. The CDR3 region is CAISEPGGAFAFF. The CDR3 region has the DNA TGTGCCATCAGTGAACCTGGAGGGGCTTTCGCTTTCTTT.